The following is a T cell receptor (beta chain) sequence with its context. What it binds is unknown. This sample was taken from a study of T cell repertoires in cytomegalovirus infection. Background on the study: Indications came from public TCR beta signatures; they pointed to CMV infection and to a matching HLA type. General observations from the study: Across the ex vivo response, the dominant clonotypes were HLA-C-restricted CMV-specific TCR beta clonotypes.

TCRdb called the reads again in MiXCR, with one record for every CDR3 protein. The data contain nearly 550,000 distinct CDR3 sequences, more than 15% of them singletons. The sequenced sample consisted of CD8+ T cells from PBMCs. This TCR was sampled from a human donor in good health (CMV status not recorded). Some clones in this sample may be carry-over from other donors' samples.

In nucleotides, the CDR3 is TGTGCCAGCAGCCAGGGCGGGACAGCGAATAACTATGGCTACACCTTC. This sequence encodes CASSQGGTANNYGYTF. This chain joins TRBV7-9 and TRBJ1-2; 7 bases are shared with TRBD1. V lost 5 bases, J lost 1 base, and 10 bases stayed unmatched. CDR1 and CDR2 (germline): SEHNR, FQNEAQ (reference sequence). CDR3 length equals 16 residues. The entire variable domain, with the rest obtained from reference TRBV7-9 and TRBJ1-2, is as follows: DTGVSQNPRHKITKRGQNVTFRCDPISEHNRLYWYRQTLGQGPEFLTYFQNEAQLEKSRLLSDRFSAERPKGSFSTLEIQRTEQGDSAMYLCASSQGGTANNYGYTFGSGTRLTVV.